A selection of T cell receptor beta chains follows, all from one sample in a study of cytomegalovirus exposure and HLA in healthy donors. Data came from immunoSEQ multiplex PCR; TCRdb stores just in-frame clones and leaves some out. The table records over 95,000 clones, more than 75% of them present only once. Sequencing was performed on PBMCs. Source of these receptors: a woman in her thirties or forties in good health and CMV-seropositive. Each CDR3 is given with its conserved first and last residue. The order of the fields is CDR3 DNA, CDR3 protein, clone size, V gene, J gene, D gene. A D gene is named only where the DNA matches it firmly. A row's size may be missing; if present it is once, few, many or a size class.

cdr3_nt: TGTGCCAGCAGCCACAACAGACTGGGAGGCTACGAGCAGTACTTC
cdr3_aa: CASSHNRLGGYEQYF
clone_size: .
v_call: TRBV7-8
j_call: TRBJ2-7
d_call: .

cdr3_nt: TGCGCCAGCATCCAGTCTGGGCCCTCCACCGGGGAGCTGTTTTTT
cdr3_aa: CASIQSGPSTGELFF
clone_size: .
v_call: TRBV5-1
j_call: TRBJ2-2
d_call: .

cdr3_nt: TGTGCCAGCAGCCCCACAACTGCGAGGAATTCACCCCTCCACTTT
cdr3_aa: CASSPTTARNSPLHF
clone_size: few
v_call: TRBV6-5
j_call: TRBJ1-6
d_call: .

cdr3_nt: TGTGCCAGCAGCTGGACAGGGGCCTATGGCTACACCTTC
cdr3_aa: CASSWTGAYGYTF
clone_size: .
v_call: TRBV5-6
j_call: TRBJ1-2
d_call: TRBD1

cdr3_nt: TGTGCCACCAGCAGACCCGGTGGGGGGGGGCGAAACGAGCAGTACTTC
cdr3_aa: CATSRPGGGGRNEQYF
clone_size: .
v_call: TRBV15
j_call: TRBJ2-7
d_call: .

cdr3_nt: TGCGCCAGCAGCTTGCAAAGCGGGGGGGCAAGAGATACGCAGTATTTT
cdr3_aa: CASSLQSGGARDTQYF
clone_size: .
v_call: TRBV5-1
j_call: TRBJ2-3
d_call: TRBD2

cdr3_nt: TGTGCCACCAGCAACCCCGGCGGACAGGGGAATCAGCCCCAGCATTTT
cdr3_aa: CATSNPGGQGNQPQHF
clone_size: .
v_call: TRBV15
j_call: TRBJ1-5
d_call: TRBD1

cdr3_nt: TGTGCCTGGTCCGGGACTAGGGGGATTGAGACCCAGTACTTC
cdr3_aa: CAWSGTRGIETQYF
clone_size: .
v_call: TRBV30
j_call: TRBJ2-5
d_call: TRBD2

cdr3_nt: TGTGCCAGCAGTTACACCCGGGGGCAGCCCCAGCATTTT
cdr3_aa: CASSYTRGQPQHF
clone_size: .
v_call: TRBV6-5
j_call: TRBJ1-5
d_call: .

cdr3_nt: TGTGCCAGCAGTGTTACAGGGGGCACTGAAGCTTTCTTT
cdr3_aa: CASSVTGGTEAFF
clone_size: .
v_call: TRBV25-1
j_call: TRBJ1-1
d_call: TRBD1

cdr3_nt: TGTGCCAGCAGCTGGCGGAGTGGAGGATATGGCTACACCTTC
cdr3_aa: CASSWRSGGYGYTF
clone_size: few
v_call: TRBV7-9
j_call: TRBJ1-2
d_call: .

cdr3_nt: TGTGCCAGCAGTTATGGGGAGGCTGGGGCCAACGTCCTGACTTTC
cdr3_aa: CASSYGEAGANVLTF
clone_size: .
v_call: TRBV6-5
j_call: TRBJ2-6
d_call: .

cdr3_nt: TGTGCCAGCAGCCAAGGGACTTATGAAAAACTGTTTTTT
cdr3_aa: CASSQGTYEKLFF
clone_size: .
v_call: TRBV14
j_call: TRBJ1-4
d_call: .

cdr3_nt: TGTGCCAGCAGCTTACCCCTACAGAGCACAGATACGCAGTATTTT
cdr3_aa: CASSLPLQSTDTQYF
clone_size: few
v_call: TRBV11-2
j_call: TRBJ2-3
d_call: .

cdr3_nt: TGTGCCTGGAGTATTACAGGGGTCAATCAGCCCCAGCATTTT
cdr3_aa: CAWSITGVNQPQHF
clone_size: .
v_call: TRBV30
j_call: TRBJ1-5
d_call: TRBD1

cdr3_nt: TGTGCCAGTAGTCTAGACGGCGGGTACGAGCAGTACTTC
cdr3_aa: CASSLDGGYEQYF
clone_size: .
v_call: TRBV19
j_call: TRBJ2-7
d_call: .

cdr3_nt: TGTGCCAGCTCACCCCCATCGAACACCGGGGAGCTGTTTTTT
cdr3_aa: CASSPPSNTGELFF
clone_size: .
v_call: TRBV18
j_call: TRBJ2-2
d_call: .

cdr3_nt: TGTGCCAGCAGCTTATCCCTCGCTAACCCGAACACCGGGGAGCTGTTTTTT
cdr3_aa: CASSLSLANPNTGELFF
clone_size: .
v_call: TRBV5-8
j_call: TRBJ2-2
d_call: .

cdr3_nt: TGTGCCAGCTCAGTGCAGGGGGCTAATGAAAAACTGTTTTTT
cdr3_aa: CASSVQGANEKLFF
clone_size: .
v_call: TRBV18
j_call: TRBJ1-4
d_call: TRBD1

cdr3_nt: TGTGCCAGCTCACCTGTTGAGGAGCAGCCCCAGCATTTT
cdr3_aa: CASSPVEEQPQHF
clone_size: .
v_call: TRBV18
j_call: TRBJ1-5
d_call: .

cdr3_nt: TGTGCCAGCAGCCAAGGGAACGGGGGTGTCCCAGATACGCAGTATTTT
cdr3_aa: CASSQGNGGVPDTQYF
clone_size: once
v_call: TRBV4-2
j_call: TRBJ2-3
d_call: .

cdr3_nt: TGTGCCTGGAGTGTAGGTCTAGCGGGGGGAGCAGATACGCAGTATTTT
cdr3_aa: CAWSVGLAGGADTQYF
clone_size: .
v_call: TRBV30
j_call: TRBJ2-3
d_call: TRBD2

cdr3_nt: TGTGCCAGCAGCTTAGGAGATGCGGGGGGAACAGATACGCAGTATTTT
cdr3_aa: CASSLGDAGGTDTQYF
clone_size: once
v_call: TRBV11-3
j_call: TRBJ2-3
d_call: TRBD2

cdr3_nt: TGTGCCAGCAGTCGGGACTATGGCTACACCTTC
cdr3_aa: CASSRDYGYTF
clone_size: .
v_call: TRBV7-9
j_call: TRBJ1-2
d_call: .

cdr3_nt: TGCGCCAGCAGAGGAACGGGGGACACTGAAGCTTTCTTT
cdr3_aa: CASRGTGDTEAFF
clone_size: .
v_call: TRBV5-1
j_call: TRBJ1-1
d_call: .

cdr3_nt: TGTGCCAGCAGCACTTCTCGGACAGGTGCCTACGAGCAGTACTTC
cdr3_aa: CASSTSRTGAYEQYF
clone_size: .
v_call: TRBV5-4
j_call: TRBJ2-7
d_call: TRBD1

cdr3_nt: TGTGCCAGTAGTCCCGGTGGAGGGACCACCGGGGAGCTGTTTTTT
cdr3_aa: CASSPGGGTTGELFF
clone_size: few
v_call: TRBV19
j_call: TRBJ2-2
d_call: .

cdr3_nt: TGTGCCAGCAGCCCGCGGGGGGGCAATGGAGAGACCCAGTACTTC
cdr3_aa: CASSPRGGNGETQYF
clone_size: .
v_call: TRBV4-2
j_call: TRBJ2-5
d_call: TRBD2

cdr3_nt: TGTGCCAGCAGCGAGGAAGGGACAGCGCTCTCTGGAAACACCATATATTTT
cdr3_aa: CASSEEGTALSGNTIYF
clone_size: .
v_call: TRBV5-6
j_call: TRBJ1-3
d_call: TRBD1

cdr3_nt: TGTGCCAGCATGATGGCGGGGGGGCGAGAGACCCAGTACTTC
cdr3_aa: CASMMAGGRETQYF
clone_size: .
v_call: TRBV6-5
j_call: TRBJ2-5
d_call: TRBD2

cdr3_nt: TGTGCCAGCAGCCTTCAAGGAGGGCGAAGCTACACCTTC
cdr3_aa: CASSLQGGRSYTF
clone_size: .
v_call: TRBV5-6
j_call: TRBJ1-2
d_call: .

cdr3_nt: TGTGCCAGCAGCTTAACGCGGACTAGCGGGAAATACGAGCAGTACTTC
cdr3_aa: CASSLTRTSGKYEQYF
clone_size: .
v_call: TRBV7-8
j_call: TRBJ2-7
d_call: TRBD2

cdr3_nt: TGTGCCAGCTCAACTTCCAGGGTTTTCGAAAAACTGTTTTTT
cdr3_aa: CASSTSRVFEKLFF
clone_size: few
v_call: TRBV18
j_call: TRBJ1-4
d_call: .

cdr3_nt: TGTGCCAGCAGCGTAGGAGTGGGGACAAGGATGAGGTCACCCCTCCACTTT
cdr3_aa: CASSVGVGTRMRSPLHF
clone_size: .
v_call: TRBV9
j_call: TRBJ1-6
d_call: .

cdr3_nt: TGCGCCAGCAGTCCCGGGACAGGGGTGAACAATGAGCAGTTCTTC
cdr3_aa: CASSPGTGVNNEQFF
clone_size: .
v_call: TRBV5-1
j_call: TRBJ2-1
d_call: TRBD1

cdr3_nt: TGTGCCAGCAGCTTGGTGCAGCAGGGCCCCTATGGCTACACCTTC
cdr3_aa: CASSLVQQGPYGYTF
clone_size: .
v_call: TRBV5-6
j_call: TRBJ1-2
d_call: .

cdr3_nt: TGTGCCAGCAGCGCTACTAACTCCGGATATCAGCCCCAGCATTTT
cdr3_aa: CASSATNSGYQPQHF
clone_size: .
v_call: TRBV5-8
j_call: TRBJ1-5
d_call: .

cdr3_nt: TGTGCCATCAGTGAGGGGCAGGGGGCCTATGGCTACACCTTC
cdr3_aa: CAISEGQGAYGYTF
clone_size: .
v_call: TRBV10-3
j_call: TRBJ1-2
d_call: TRBD1

cdr3_nt: TGTGCCAGTACCCGGACAGGGAGCGGCCAGCCCCAGCATTTT
cdr3_aa: CASTRTGSGQPQHF
clone_size: few
v_call: TRBV19
j_call: TRBJ1-5
d_call: TRBD1